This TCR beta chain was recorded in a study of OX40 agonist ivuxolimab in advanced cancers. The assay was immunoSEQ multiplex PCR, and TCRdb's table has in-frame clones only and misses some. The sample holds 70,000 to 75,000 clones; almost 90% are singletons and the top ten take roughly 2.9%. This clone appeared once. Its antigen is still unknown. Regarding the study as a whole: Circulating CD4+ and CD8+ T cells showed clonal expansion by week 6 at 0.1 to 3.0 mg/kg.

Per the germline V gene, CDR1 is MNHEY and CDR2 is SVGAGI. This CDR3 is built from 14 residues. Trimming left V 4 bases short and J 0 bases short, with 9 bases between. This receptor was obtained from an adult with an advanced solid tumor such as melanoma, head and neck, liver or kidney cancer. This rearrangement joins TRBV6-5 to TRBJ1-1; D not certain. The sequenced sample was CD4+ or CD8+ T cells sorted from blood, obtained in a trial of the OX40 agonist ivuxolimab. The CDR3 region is CASSFRRLNTEAFF. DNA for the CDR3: TGTGCCAGCAGTTTTCGCAGGCTGAACACTGAAGCTTTCTTT.